The 26 T cell receptor beta chains reported below all come from one sample, sequenced in a study of STAT5B mutations in CD4+ large granular lymphocyte leukemia. Measured with immunoSEQ multiplex PCR; TCRdb has only the in-frame clones, and not every one. The table lists roughly 29,000 clones, 78% of them singletons. The sequencing sample was made of CD4+ T cells from blood buffy coats. These TCRs come from a human donor in good health.

The J gene is TRBJ1-5, the V gene TRBV28, with D maybe TRBD1 (5 bases). The CDR3 is 13 residues long. Germline CDR1 reads MDHEN; CDR2 reads SYDVKM. The CDR3 loop is CALAGYSNQPQHF. DNA of the CDR3: TGTGCACTGGCAGGGTATAGCAATCAGCCCCAGCATTTT.

The V gene is TRBV7-2, the J gene TRBJ2-3, with D unclear. Trimming removed 5 bases at V and 2 bases at J, with 5 bases between. From germline, CDR1 is SGHTA and CDR2 FQGNSA. The CDR3 runs 12 residues. The CDR3 nucleotides read TGTGCCAGCAGCCTAGACACAGATACGCAGTATTTT. Its protein is CASSLDTDTQYF. The variable domain in full, completed from reference TRBV7-2 and TRBJ2-3, reads GAGVSQSPSNKVTEKGKDVELRCDPISGHTALYWYRQSLGQGLEFLIYFQGNSAPDKSGLPSDRFSAERTGGSVSTLTIQRTQQEDSAVYLCASSLDTDTQYFGPGTRLTVL.

This sequence joins TRBV4-1 and TRBJ2-2; perhaps TRBD2 as D (5 bases). V was cut by 5 bases and J by 0 bases, with 16 bases left in between. The germline V gene has CDR1 MGHRA and CDR2 YSYEKL. The CDR3 totals 17 residues. CDR3: CASSTLGRASNTGELFF. The CDR3 DNA follows: TGCGCCAGCAGCACCCTTGGGCGGGCCTCGAACACCGGGGAGCTGTTTTTT.

The gene calls are TRBV19 and TRBJ1-5; D is unclear. The CDR3 has 14 residues. V was clipped by 3 bases and J by 0 bases, with 6 bases between them. Germline CDR1 is LNHDA and CDR2 is SQIVND (reference sequence). CDR3 sequence: CASSISGSNQPQHF. In DNA, the CDR3 is TGTGCCAGTAGTATTTCAGGTAGCAATCAGCCCCAGCATTTT.

The chain carries TRBV15 and TRBJ2-1, with 7 bases aligning to TRBD2. Germline V gene sequence: CDR1 LNHNV, CDR2 YYDKDF (reference sequence). This CDR3 is 16 amino acids long. V lost 1 base and J lost 10; bases outside the gene matches: 13. CDR3: CATSRVRVNTGGEQFF. CDR3 DNA sequence: TGTGCCACCAGCAGAGTCCGGGTAAACACCGGGGGGGAGCAGTTCTTC.

This chain links TRBV18 with TRBJ1-5, with 8 bases fitting TRBD1. The CDR3 length is 17 residues. Trimming at V came to 6 bases and at J to 0 bases, leaving 10 bases not matched to a gene. Looked up from germline, CDR1 is KGHSH and CDR2 is LQKENI. In nucleotides, the CDR3 is TGTGCCAGCTCGCCGGGACAGGTTCGTTATAGCAATCAGCCCCAGCATTTT. Translating gives CASSPGQVRYSNQPQHF.

The gene calls are TRBV2 and TRBJ2-2, with D unresolved. The CDR3 spans 12 residues. The V and J ends lost 5 bases and 6 bases respectively, with 7 bases between them. Germline CDR1 SNHLY, CDR2 FYNNEI. The CDR3 sequence: CASSRGPGELFF. CDR3 coding DNA: TGTGCCAGCAGTCGAGGTCCCGGGGAGCTGTTTTTT.

The rearrangement links TRBV10-3 to TRBJ2-3; 9 nucleotides agree with TRBD2. CDR3 length: 15 residues. J lost 6 bases, V lost 8 bases, and 12 bases had no gene match. Looked up from germline, CDR1 is ENHRY and CDR2 is SYGVKD. The CDR3 region is CAIQRRREGLDTQYF. The CDR3 DNA follows: TGTGCCATCCAAAGGCGGCGGGAGGGCCTGGATACGCAGTATTTT.

This clone was seen more than once but under ten times. This chain uses TRBV19 with TRBJ1-5, with D possibly matching TRBD1 (6 bases). Deletions cut 8 bases from V and 6 bases from J, with 14 bases between. The CDR3 consists of 13 residues. CDR1 and CDR2 from the germline V gene are LNHDA and SQIVND (reference sequence). This CDR3 reads CASSGETGQPQHF. As DNA, the CDR3 is TGTGCCAGTTCCGGGGAGACAGGTCAGCCCCAGCATTTT. Based on the CDR3 plus reference TRBV19 and TRBJ1-5, the full variable domain is DGGITQSPKYLFRKEGQNVTLSCEQNLNHDAMYWYRQDPGQGLRLIYYSQIVNDFQKGDIAEGYSVSREKKESFPLTVTSAQKNPTAFYLCASSGETGQPQHFGDGTRLSIL.

The chain employs TRBV18 and TRBJ1-4, with TRBD1 as a possible D gene (5 bases). V lost 0 bases and J lost 8, with 10 bases in between. The CDR3 has 14 residues. CDR1 is KGHSH, CDR2 LQKENI, per germline. The CDR3 protein is CASSPPISGEKLFF. In nucleotides, the CDR3 is TGTGCCAGCTCACCACCGATTTCAGGGGAAAAACTGTTTTTT.

This chain uses TRBV2 with TRBJ1-2; 11 bases are a match to TRBD1. V was pared by 10 bases and J by 0 bases, with 7 bases of the junction left unmatched. Germline CDR1 is SNHLY and CDR2 is FYNNEI. There are 15 residues in the CDR3. CDR3 loop: CATSGQGGANYGYTF. The CDR3, as DNA: TGTGCCACTTCGGGACAGGGGGGCGCTAACTATGGCTACACCTTC. The full variable domain, in which reference TRBV2 and TRBJ1-2 provide the parts outside the CDR3, is EPEVTQTPSHQVTQMGQEVILRCVPISNHLYFYWYRQILGQKVEFLVSFYNNEISEKSEIFDDQFSVERPDGSNFTLKIRSTKLEDSAMYFCATSGQGGANYGYTFGSGTRLTVV.

This clone has only one observation. The chain is built from TRBV19 and TRBJ2-3, with a tentative D call TRBD2 (5 bases). This CDR3 is 17 amino acids long. V was shortened by 6 bases and J by 0 bases, with 19 bases between the two germline ends. Germline V CDR1 and CDR2: LNHDA, SQIVND (reference sequence). Here the CDR3 reads CASRVAGVETSTDTQYF. The CDR3 nucleotides are TGTGCCAGTAGGGTAGCCGGGGTGGAAACCAGCACAGATACGCAGTATTTT.

The rearrangement uses TRBV20-1 and TRBJ2-7; D uncertain. The CDR3 runs to 11 residues. Per germline, CDR1 DFQATT and CDR2 SNEGSKA (reference sequence). V lost 1 base and J 3 bases, leaving 4 bases between the germline ends. Here the CDR3 reads CSARGDYEQYF. In nucleotides, the CDR3 is TGCAGTGCTAGAGGCGACTACGAGCAGTACTTC.

This clone was detected once. V usage is TRBV5-6 and J usage is TRBJ2-1, with D uncertain. The CDR3 has 12 residues. Germline CDR1 SGHDT, CDR2 YYEEEE. V gave up 4 bases and J gave up 7 bases, with 9 bases separating them. CDR3 sequence (DNA): TGTGCCAGCAGCCTACATGGTAATGAGCAGTTCTTC. Protein product: CASSLHGNEQFF.

The V and J genes are TRBV11-2 and TRBJ2-3; TRBD2 matches 10 bases. This CDR3 has 15 residues. V dropped 4 bases and J dropped 1; count of bases not matched to a gene: 2. CDR1 SGHAT and CDR2 FQNNGV come from the germline V gene. CDR3 coding DNA: TGTGCCAGCAGCTCCGGGACTAGCGGCACAGATACGCAGTATTTT. The encoded protein is CASSSGTSGTDTQYF.

This clone showed up just once. This chain connects TRBV23-1 to TRBJ2-7; D remains unclear. TRBV23-1 is flagged as an ORF with uncertain function. Trimming stripped 8 bases from V and 2 bases from J, with 22 bases between. The CDR3 consists of 16 residues. The CDR3 coding sequence is TGCGCCAGCGAGCCTATGCCCGACGGAATTACCTACGAGCAGTACGTC. Protein sequence: CASEPMPDGITYEQYV.

The chain has TRBV6-1 and TRBJ1-1; weak D call: TRBD1 (5 bases). Trimming removed 2 bases at V and 11 bases at J, with 12 bases between. This CDR3 spans 12 amino acids. CDR1 and CDR2 from the germline V gene are MNHNS and SASEGT. CDR3 sequence: CASSETGDGAFF. DNA for the CDR3: TGTGCCAGCAGTGAAACGGGGGACGGGGCTTTCTTT.

The chain is built from TRBV28 and TRBJ2-5, with 11 bases lining up with TRBD2. CDR1 is MDHEN and CDR2 is SYDVKM in the germline V gene. This CDR3 spans 16 amino acids. The V gene end was trimmed by 4 bases and the J gene end by 5 bases; junction bases not matched to a gene: 9. CDR3 nucleotides: TGTGCCAGCAGTTGGGCTAGCGGGGGGCCGGCGGAGACCCAGTACTTC. It is translated as CASSWASGGPAETQYF.

This chain uses TRBV7-9 with TRBJ1-4, with 9 positions matching TRBD1. The CDR3 spans 15 residues. Germline values: CDR1 SEHNR, CDR2 FQNEAQ (reference sequence). J was trimmed by 3 bases and V by 5 bases; bases with no gene match: 4. The CDR3: CASSGQGYANEKLFF. CDR3 DNA sequence: TGTGCCAGCAGCGGACAGGGGTACGCTAATGAAAAACTGTTTTTT.

The chain carries TRBV29-1 and TRBJ2-2, with D maybe TRBD1 (5 bases). Trimming took 7 bases from V and 2 from J, leaving 8 bases between them. The CDR3 covers 12 residues. The germline gives CDR1 SQVTM, CDR2 ANQGSEA. The CDR3 sequence: CSAQENTGELFF. CDR3 sequence (DNA): TGCAGCGCACAGGAAAACACCGGGGAGCTGTTTTTT.

This clone appeared once. This sequence joins TRBV30 and TRBJ1-4, with D uncertain. Germline V lookup: CDR1 GTSNPN, CDR2 SVGIG (reference sequence). V dropped 0 bases and J dropped 2 bases, with 7 bases sitting between them. This CDR3 is 14 amino acids long. CDR3 region: CAWSVRVTNEKLFF. The CDR3 DNA follows: TGTGCCTGGAGTGTACGGGTGACTAATGAAAAACTGTTTTTT.

V usage is TRBV5-1 and J usage is TRBJ2-1, with a possible D match to TRBD2 (5 bases). The V end was cut by 0 bases, the J end by 10 bases, with 23 bases between. Germline V gene lookup returns CDR1 SGHRS and CDR2 YFSETQ. This CDR3 region has 17 residues. The CDR3 loop is CASSLGPFGEIQEEQFF. In DNA, the CDR3 is TGCGCCAGCAGCTTGGGACCCTTTGGGGAGATACAAGAGGAGCAGTTCTTC. Drawing the rest from reference TRBV5-1 and TRBJ2-1, the complete variable domain is KAGVTQTPRYLIKTRGQQVTLSCSPISGHRSVSWYQQTPGQGLQFLFEYFSETQRNKGNFPGRFSGRQFSNSRSEMNVSTLELGDSALYLCASSLGPFGEIQEEQFFGPGTRLTVL.

Written as DNA, the CDR3 is TGTGCCAGCAGCTTAGGGGTTTTGGAGCAGTTCTTC. Translating gives CASSLGVLEQFF. This chain joins TRBV7-6 and TRBJ2-1; no definite D call. The CDR3 covers 12 residues. Germline V gene lookup returns CDR1 SGHVS and CDR2 FNYEAQ. Trimming took off 1 base at V and 10 bases at J, with 8 bases between the two ends.

This clone was counted a single time. The rearrangement links TRBV28 to TRBJ1-2; 7 bases line up with TRBD1. Germline-derived CDR1 and CDR2 are MDHEN and SYDVKM. Trimming took 3 bases from V and 3 from J; bases not matched to a gene: 4. CDR3 length equals 14 residues. CDR3 nucleotides: TGTGCCAGCAGTTTTACAGGGGTTGACTATGGCTACACCTTC. This translates into CASSFTGVDYGYTF.

The chain carries TRBV29-1 and TRBJ1-2; 12 nucleotides agree with TRBD1. The CDR3 totals 17 residues. The germline V gene has CDR1 SQVTM and CDR2 ANQGSEA. After removal of 0 bases from V and 2 bases from J, the junction contained 7 bases not matched to a gene. DNA for the CDR3: TGCAGCGTTGAAGATATCGGGACAGGGGGCCAGAACTATGGCTACACCTTC. The encoded protein is CSVEDIGTGGQNYGYTF.

V gene TRBV10-2 combines with J gene TRBJ2-7; D may be TRBD2 (7 bases). The V gene's germline CDR1 is WSHSY and CDR2 SAAADI. The CDR3 runs 14 residues. The germline V and J ends were trimmed by 8 bases and 6 bases, with 20 bases remaining between them. This CDR3 is CASRGLGGAAEQYF. The CDR3 DNA reads as TGCGCCAGCCGCGGACTAGGGGGAGCGGCCGAGCAGTACTTC.